The sequence of this T cell receptor beta chain was determined in a study of T cells in Graves' hyperthyroidism and ophthalmopathy. Notes on the study in general: Onset of ophthalmopathy came a median roughly 6.9 months after the model predicted it. Most expanded thyroid clonotypes above 0.001 also appeared in blood.

The study defined stable Graves' hyperthyroidism as no ophthalmopathy progression within 18 months. This sample holds PBMCs from about 10 ml fresh peripheral blood. The CDR3 regions of TCR beta were amplified from RNA transcripts. The HTBI primer set was used in a first-round RT-PCR of the TCR CDR3. Via MiXCR, TCRdb re-called the multiplex PCR reads, giving one row per CDR3 protein. Here the sample spans over 300,000 distinct CDR3 sequences, approximately 15% being singletons. Germline CDR1 reads SSHAT; CDR2 reads FNYEAQ (reference sequence). The CDR3 sequence is 15 residues long. As regards this clonotype: No antigen is known for it. A read error may account for a junction end that differs from germline.

The chain couples TRBV7-7 to TRBJ2-5; D may be TRBD1 (6 bases). This TCR was recovered from a woman aged 60-75 years with Graves' hyperthyroidism. The sequenced sample consisted of blood. In nucleotides, the CDR3 is TGTGCTAGCAGCCAGACCGTGGACAGCCAAGAGACCCAGTACTTC. This codes for CASSQTVDSQETQYF.